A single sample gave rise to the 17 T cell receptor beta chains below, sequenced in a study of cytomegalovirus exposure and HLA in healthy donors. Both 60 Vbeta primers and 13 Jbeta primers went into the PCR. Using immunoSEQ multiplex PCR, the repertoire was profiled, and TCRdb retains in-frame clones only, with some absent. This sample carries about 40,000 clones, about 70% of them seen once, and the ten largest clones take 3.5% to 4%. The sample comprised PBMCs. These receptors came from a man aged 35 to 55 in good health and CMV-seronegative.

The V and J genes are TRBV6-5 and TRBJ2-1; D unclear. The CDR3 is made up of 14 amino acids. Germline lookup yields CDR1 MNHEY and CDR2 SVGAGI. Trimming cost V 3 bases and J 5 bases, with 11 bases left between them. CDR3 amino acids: CASSYNRENNEQFF. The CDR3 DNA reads TGTGCCAGCAGTTATAATCGAGAGAACAATGAGCAGTTCTTC.

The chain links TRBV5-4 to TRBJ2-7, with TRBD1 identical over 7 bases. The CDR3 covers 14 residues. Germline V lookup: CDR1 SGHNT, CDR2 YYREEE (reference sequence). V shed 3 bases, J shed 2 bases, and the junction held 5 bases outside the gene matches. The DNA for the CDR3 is TGTGCCAGCAGCTGGGACAGCGTAACCTACGAGCAGTACTTC. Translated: CASSWDSVTYEQYF.

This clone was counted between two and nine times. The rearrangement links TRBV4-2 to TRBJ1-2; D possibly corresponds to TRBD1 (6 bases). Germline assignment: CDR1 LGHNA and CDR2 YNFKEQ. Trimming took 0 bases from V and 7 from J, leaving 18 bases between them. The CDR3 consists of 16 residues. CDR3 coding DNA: TGTGCCAGCAGCCAAGAGGGGGGGCCTGGCGGGTTTGGCTACACCTTC. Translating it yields CASSQEGGPGGFGYTF.

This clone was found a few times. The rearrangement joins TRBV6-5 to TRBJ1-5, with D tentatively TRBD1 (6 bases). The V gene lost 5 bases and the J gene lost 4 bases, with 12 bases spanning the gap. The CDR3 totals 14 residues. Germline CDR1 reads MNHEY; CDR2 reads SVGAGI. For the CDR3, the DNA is TGTGCCAGCAGTACTGGGGACAATAATCAGCCCCAGCATTTT. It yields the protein CASSTGDNNQPQHF.

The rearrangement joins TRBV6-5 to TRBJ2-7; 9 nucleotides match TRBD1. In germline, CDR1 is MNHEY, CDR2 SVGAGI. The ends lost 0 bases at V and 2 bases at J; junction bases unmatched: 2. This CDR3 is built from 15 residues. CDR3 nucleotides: TGTGCCAGCAGTTACTCGGGACAGGGTCCCTACGAGCAGTACTTC. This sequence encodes CASSYSGQGPYEQYF.

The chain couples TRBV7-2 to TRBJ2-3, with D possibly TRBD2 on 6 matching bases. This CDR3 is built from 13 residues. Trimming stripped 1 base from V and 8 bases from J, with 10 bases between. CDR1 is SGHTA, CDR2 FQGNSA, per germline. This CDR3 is CASSLEVGGTQYF. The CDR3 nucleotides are TGTGCCAGCAGCTTAGAGGTGGGGGGTACGCAGTATTTT.

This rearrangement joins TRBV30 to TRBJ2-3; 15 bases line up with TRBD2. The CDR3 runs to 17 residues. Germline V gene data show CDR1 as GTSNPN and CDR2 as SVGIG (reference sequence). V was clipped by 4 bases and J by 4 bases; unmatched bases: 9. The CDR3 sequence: CAWMHSGLAGGPDTQYF. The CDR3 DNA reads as TGTGCCTGGATGCACTCGGGACTAGCGGGGGGACCAGATACGCAGTATTTT.

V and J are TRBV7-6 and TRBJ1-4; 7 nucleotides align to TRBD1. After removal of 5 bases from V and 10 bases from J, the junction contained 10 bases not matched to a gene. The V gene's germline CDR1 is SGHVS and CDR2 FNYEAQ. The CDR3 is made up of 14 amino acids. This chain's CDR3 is CASSGGTAGGKLFF. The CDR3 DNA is TGTGCCAGCAGCGGGGGGACAGCCGGGGGAAAACTGTTTTTT.

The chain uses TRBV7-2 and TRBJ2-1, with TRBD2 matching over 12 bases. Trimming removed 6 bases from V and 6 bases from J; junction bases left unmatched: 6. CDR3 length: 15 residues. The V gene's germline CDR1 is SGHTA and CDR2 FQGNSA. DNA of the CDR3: TGTGCCAGCAGTCTAGCGGGGGGGCAGGGCAATGAGCAGTTCTTC. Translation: CASSLAGGQGNEQFF. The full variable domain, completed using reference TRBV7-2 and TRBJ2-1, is GAGVSQSPSNKVTEKGKDVELRCDPISGHTALYWYRQSLGQGLEFLIYFQGNSAPDKSGLPSDRFSAERTGGSVSTLTIQRTQQEDSAVYLCASSLAGGQGNEQFFGPGTRLTVL.

CDR3 protein: CSVDPVSARGRGYTF. The CDR3 DNA follows: TGCAGCGTTGACCCCGTGTCTGCCAGGGGGCGAGGCTACACCTTC. The rearrangement links TRBV29-1 to TRBJ1-2, with 8 bases that match TRBD1. The germline V gene encodes CDR1 SQVTM and CDR2 ANQGSEA. The CDR3 consists of 15 residues. V lost 3 bases to trimming and J lost 8 bases; unmatched junction nucleotides: 14. Full variable domain (outside the CDR3, taken from reference TRBV29-1 and TRBJ1-2): SAVISQKPSRDICQRGTSLTIQCQVDSQVTMMFWYRQQPGQSLTLIATANQGSEATYESGFVIDKFPISRPNLTFSTLTVSNMSPEDSSIYLCSVDPVSARGRGYTFGSGTRLTVV.

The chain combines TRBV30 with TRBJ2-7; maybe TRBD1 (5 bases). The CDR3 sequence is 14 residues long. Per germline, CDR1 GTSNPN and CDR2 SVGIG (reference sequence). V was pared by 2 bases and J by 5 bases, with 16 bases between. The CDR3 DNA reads TGTGCCTGGAGTACTACAGGAGTGGTCAACGAGCAGTACTTC. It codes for CAWSTTGVVNEQYF.

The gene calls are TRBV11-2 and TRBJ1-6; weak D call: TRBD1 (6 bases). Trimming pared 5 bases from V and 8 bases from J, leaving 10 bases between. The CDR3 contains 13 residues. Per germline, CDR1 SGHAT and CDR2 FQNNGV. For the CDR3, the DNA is TGTGCCAGCAGCGTACAGGGTTATTCACCCCTCCACTTT. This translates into CASSVQGYSPLHF.

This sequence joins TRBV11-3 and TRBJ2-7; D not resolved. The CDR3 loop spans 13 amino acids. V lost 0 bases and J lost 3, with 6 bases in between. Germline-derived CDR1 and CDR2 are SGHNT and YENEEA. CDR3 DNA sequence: TGTGCCAGCAGCTTAGATAACGGCTACGAGCAGTACTTC. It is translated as CASSLDNGYEQYF.

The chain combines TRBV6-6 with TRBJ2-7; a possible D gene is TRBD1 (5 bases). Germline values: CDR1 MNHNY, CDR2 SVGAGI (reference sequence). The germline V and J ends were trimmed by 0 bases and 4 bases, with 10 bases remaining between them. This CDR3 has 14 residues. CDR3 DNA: TGTGCCAGCAGTTACTCGAGTAGGGGTTACGAGCAGTACTTC. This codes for CASSYSSRGYEQYF.

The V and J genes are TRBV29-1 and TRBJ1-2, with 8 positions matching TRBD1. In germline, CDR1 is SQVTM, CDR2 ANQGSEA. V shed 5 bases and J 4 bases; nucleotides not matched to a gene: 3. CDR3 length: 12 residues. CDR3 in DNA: TGCAGCGTTAGGACAGGGTCCTATGGCTACACCTTC. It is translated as CSVRTGSYGYTF.

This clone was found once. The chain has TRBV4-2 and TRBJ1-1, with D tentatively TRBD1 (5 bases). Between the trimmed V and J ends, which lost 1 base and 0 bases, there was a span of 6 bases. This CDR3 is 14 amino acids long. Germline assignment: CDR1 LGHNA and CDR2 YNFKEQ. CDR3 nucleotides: TGTGCCAGCAGCCAAGCCAGGGTGAACACTGAAGCTTTCTTT. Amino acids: CASSQARVNTEAFF.

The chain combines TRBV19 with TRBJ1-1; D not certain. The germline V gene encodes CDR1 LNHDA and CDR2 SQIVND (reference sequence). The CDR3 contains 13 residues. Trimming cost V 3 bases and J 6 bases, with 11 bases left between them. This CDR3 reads CASSIDNLPEAFF. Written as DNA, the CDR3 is TGTGCCAGTAGTATCGACAATTTGCCTGAAGCTTTCTTT.